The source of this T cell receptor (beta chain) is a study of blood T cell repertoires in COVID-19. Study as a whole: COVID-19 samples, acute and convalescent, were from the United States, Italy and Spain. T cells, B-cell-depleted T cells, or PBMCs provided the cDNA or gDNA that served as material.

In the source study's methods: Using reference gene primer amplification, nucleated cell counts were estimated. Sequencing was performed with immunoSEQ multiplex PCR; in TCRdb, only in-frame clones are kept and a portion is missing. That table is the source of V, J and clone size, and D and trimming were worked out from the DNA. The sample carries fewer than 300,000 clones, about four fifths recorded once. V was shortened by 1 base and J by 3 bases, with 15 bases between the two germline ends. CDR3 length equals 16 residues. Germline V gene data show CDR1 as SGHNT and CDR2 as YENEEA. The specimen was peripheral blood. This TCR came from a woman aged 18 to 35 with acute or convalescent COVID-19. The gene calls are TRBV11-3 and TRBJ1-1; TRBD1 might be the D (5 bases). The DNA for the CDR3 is TGTGCCAGCAGCTTAGGTCGGGGGACCGGCTACACTGAAGCTTTCTTT. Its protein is CASSLGRGTGYTEAFF.